The 5 T cell receptor beta chains in this list originate from one sample, sequenced in a study of control samples from healthy donors and cancer patients. Using immunoSEQ multiplex PCR, the repertoire was profiled, and TCRdb retains in-frame clones only, with some absent. The repertoire holds roughly 400,000 clones, with around 90% as singletons. The sequencing input was PBMCs. The source is a middle-aged man with head and neck cancer.

V and J are TRBV24-1 and TRBJ2-2, with TRBD2 identical over 11 bases. Germline V gene sequence: CDR1 KGHDR, CDR2 SFDVKD. The CDR3 is made up of 18 amino acids. V was pared by 4 bases and J by 2 bases, with 8 bases of the junction left unmatched. The CDR3, as DNA: TGTGCCACCAGTGACCGCCTTACTAGCGGGGGCAACACCGGGGAGCTGTTTTTT. The encoded protein is CATSDRLTSGGNTGELFF.

This chain connects TRBV6-5 to TRBJ2-5, with D tentatively TRBD2 (5 bases). The CDR3 runs 13 residues. The V and J ends lost 7 bases and 7 bases respectively, with 16 bases between them. Germline V gene sequence: CDR1 MNHEY, CDR2 SVGAGI. CDR3 coding DNA: TGTGCCAGCACCGATACTAGTTCTGGGACCCAGTACTTC. This translates into CASTDTSSGTQYF.

The chain combines TRBV28 with TRBJ1-1, with TRBD1 matching over 7 bases. J lost 1 base, V lost 7 bases, and 3 bases had no gene match. The CDR3 totals 13 residues. The germline CDR1 and CDR2 sequences are MDHEN and SYDVKM. This CDR3 reads CASTDRANTEAFF. The CDR3 nucleotides are TGTGCCAGCACCGACAGGGCGAACACTGAAGCTTTCTTT.

This clone was detected only once. The V gene is TRBV5-1, the J gene TRBJ1-1; D gene ambiguous. CDR3 size: 15 residues. Germline loops: CDR1 SGHRS, CDR2 YFSETQ. Trimming cost V 4 bases and J 1 base, with 14 bases left between them. The CDR3 DNA reads as TGCGCCAGCAGCCCTACCTGGACTGAGAACACTGAAGCTTTCTTT. Protein product: CASSPTWTENTEAFF. Full variable domain (remainder filled in from reference TRBV5-1 and TRBJ1-1): KAGVTQTPRYLIKTRGQQVTLSCSPISGHRSVSWYQQTPGQGLQFLFEYFSETQRNKGNFPGRFSGRQFSNSRSEMNVSTLELGDSALYLCASSPTWTENTEAFFGQGTRLTVV.

V usage is TRBV6-4 and J usage is TRBJ2-3; D is undetermined. Per germline, CDR1 MRHNA and CDR2 SNTAGT. V lost 2 bases and J lost 5, with 17 bases in between. The CDR3 runs to 16 residues. The CDR3 region is CASSDPTPFCRDTQYF. CDR3 in DNA: TGTGCCAGCAGTGACCCGACCCCCTTTTGTAGAGATACGCAGTATTTT.